The T cell receptor beta chain described here comes from a study of cytomegalovirus exposure and HLA in healthy donors. General observations from the study: Using the classifier, cytomegalovirus status was reportedly diagnosed with high specificity and sensitivity. Researchers reported that a few CMV-associated chains were confirmed in vitro as CMV antigen-specific. Cytomegalovirus association was listed for around 170 TCR beta chains.

Sequencing was performed with immunoSEQ multiplex PCR; in TCRdb, only in-frame clones are kept and a portion is missing. The table records 120,000 or so clones, roughly 90% of them present only once. On this clone itself: Its matching antigen is unknown.

Sequencing was carried out using PBMCs. This TCR derives from a young woman in good health and CMV-seronegative.

For the CDR3, the DNA is TGTGCCAGTAGCCTGGGACAGCAAAATCAGCCCCAGCATTTT. It codes for CASSLGQQNQPQHF. This chain uses TRBV19 with TRBJ1-5, with 7 bases fitting TRBD1. The germline gives CDR1 LNHDA, CDR2 SQIVND (reference sequence). This CDR3 has 14 amino acids. J lost 4 bases, V lost 6 bases, and 6 bases had no gene match.